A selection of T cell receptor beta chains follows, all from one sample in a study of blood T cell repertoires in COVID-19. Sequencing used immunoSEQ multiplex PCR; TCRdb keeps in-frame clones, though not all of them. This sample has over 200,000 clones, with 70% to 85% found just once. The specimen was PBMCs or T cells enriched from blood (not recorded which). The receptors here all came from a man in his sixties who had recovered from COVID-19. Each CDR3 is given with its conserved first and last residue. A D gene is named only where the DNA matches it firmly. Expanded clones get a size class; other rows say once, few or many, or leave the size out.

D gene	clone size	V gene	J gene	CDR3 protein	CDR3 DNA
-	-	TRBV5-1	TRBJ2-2	CASSLFSGGGTGELFF	TGCGCCAGCAGCTTATTTTCTGGGGGAGGCACCGGGGAGCTGTTTTTT
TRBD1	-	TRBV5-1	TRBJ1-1	CASMDRGLNTEAFF	TGCGCCAGCATGGACAGGGGCTTGAACACTGAAGCTTTCTTT
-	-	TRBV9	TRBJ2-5	CASSARTRRGETQYF	TGTGCCAGCAGCGCTAGGACCCGCCGGGGAGAGACCCAGTACTTC
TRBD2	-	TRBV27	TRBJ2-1	CASSLSGLAGGGNEQFF	TGTGCCAGCAGTTTATCGGGTCTAGCGGGGGGGGGCAATGAGCAGTTCTTC
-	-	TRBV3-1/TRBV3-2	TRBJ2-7	CASSQELGAGTYEQYF	TGTGCCAGCAGCCAAGAACTTGGGGCAGGCACCTACGAGCAGTACTTC
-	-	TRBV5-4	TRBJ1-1	CASSSTLNTEAFF	TGTGCCAGCAGCTCCACACTGAACACTGAAGCTTTCTTT
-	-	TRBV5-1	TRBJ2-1	CASSSGPPSSYNEQFF	TGCGCCAGCAGCTCAGGCCCACCAAGCTCCTACAATGAGCAGTTCTTC
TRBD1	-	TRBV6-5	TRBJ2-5	CASRTGFETQYF	TGTGCCAGCAGGACAGGGTTTGAGACCCAGTACTTC
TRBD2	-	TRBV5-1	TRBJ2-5	CASSPLGGKETQYF	TGCGCCAGCAGCCCGTTGGGAGGGAAAGAGACCCAGTACTTC
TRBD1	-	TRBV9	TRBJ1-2	CASSPRTGDSYGYTF	TGTGCCAGCAGCCCCCGGACAGGGGATAGCTATGGCTACACCTTC
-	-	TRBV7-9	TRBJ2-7	CASSLAPTGSYEQYF	TGTGCCAGCAGCTTAGCCCCCACAGGTTCCTACGAGCAGTACTTC
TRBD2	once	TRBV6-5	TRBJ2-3	CASQGLAGVETQYF	TGTGCCAGCCAAGGTCTAGCGGGGGTTGAAACGCAGTATTTT
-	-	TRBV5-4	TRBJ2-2	CASSTGTPNTGELFF	TGTGCCAGCAGTACCGGGACTCCGAACACCGGGGAGCTGTTTTTT
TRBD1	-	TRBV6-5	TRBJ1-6	CASSYGTGKDSPLHF	TGTGCCAGCAGTTACGGGACAGGGAAGGATTCACCCCTCCACTTT
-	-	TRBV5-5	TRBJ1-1	CASVPWVGGLEAFF	TGTGCCAGCGTCCCATGGGTTGGGGGACTTGAAGCTTTCTTT
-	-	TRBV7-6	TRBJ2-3	CASSLVSVGTDTQYF	TGTGCCAGCAGCTTAGTGTCGGTGGGCACAGATACGCAGTATTTT
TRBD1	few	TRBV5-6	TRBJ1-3	CASSGDRAGNTIYF	TGTGCCAGCAGCGGGGACAGGGCGGGAAACACCATATATTTT
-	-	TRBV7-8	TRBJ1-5	CASSVRAGLNQPQHF	TGTGCCAGCAGCGTCCGAGCGGGGCTTAATCAGCCCCAGCATTTT
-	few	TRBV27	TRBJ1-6	CASSFYENSPLHF	TGTGCCAGCAGTTTTTACGAGAATTCACCCCTCCACTTT
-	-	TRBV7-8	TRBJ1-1	CASSWAKNTEAFF	TGTGCCAGCAGTTGGGCGAAGAACACTGAAGCTTTCTTT
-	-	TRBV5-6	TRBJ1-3	CASSFRGNSGNTIYF	TGTGCCAGCAGCTTTCGGGGAAACTCTGGAAACACCATATATTTT
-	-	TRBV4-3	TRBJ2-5	CASSLSRGLRGETQYF	TGCGCCAGCAGCCTAAGCCGAGGCCTTAGGGGTGAGACCCAGTACTTC
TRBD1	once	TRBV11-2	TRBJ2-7	CASSKTTGSYEQYF	TGTGCCAGCAGCAAGACGACAGGGTCCTACGAGCAGTACTTC
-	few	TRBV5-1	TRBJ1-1	CASSLEQNTEAFF	TGCGCCAGCAGCTTGGAACAGAACACTGAAGCTTTCTTT
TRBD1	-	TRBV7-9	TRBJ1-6	CASSPSTGANSPLHF	TGTGCCAGCAGCCCCTCGACAGGGGCGAATTCACCCCTCCACTTT
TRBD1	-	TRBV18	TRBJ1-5	CASSRTGDNQPQHF	TGTGCCAGCTCGCGGACAGGGGACAATCAGCCCCAGCATTTT
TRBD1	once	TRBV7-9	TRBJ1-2	CASSRSGTVGYTF	TGTGCCAGCAGCCGCTCCGGGACAGTAGGCTACACCTTC
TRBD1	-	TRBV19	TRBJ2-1	CASSIRQGYPYNEQFF	TGTGCCAGTAGTATCCGACAGGGGTACCCCTACAATGAGCAGTTCTTC
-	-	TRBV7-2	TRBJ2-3	CASSLDRIPTDTQYF	TGTGCCAGCAGCTTAGACAGAATCCCCACAGATACGCAGTATTTT
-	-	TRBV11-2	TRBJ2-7	CASSLAPTDSYEQYF	TGTGCCAGCAGCTTAGCCCCTACAGACTCCTACGAGCAGTACTTC
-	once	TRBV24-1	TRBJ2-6	CATSGPFLGSGANVLTF	TGTGCCACCAGTGGCCCTTTTCTCGGCTCTGGGGCCAACGTCCTGACTTTC
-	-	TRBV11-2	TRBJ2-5	CASSLGGLQETQYF	TGTGCCAGCAGCTTAGGGGGGCTTCAAGAGACCCAGTACTTC
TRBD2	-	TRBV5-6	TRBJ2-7	CASSGELTSGNHRLGEQYF	TGTGCCAGCAGCGGGGAACTGACTAGCGGGAACCATCGCCTAGGCGAGCAGTACTTC
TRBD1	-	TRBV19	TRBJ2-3	CASTISRDRGDTQYF	TGTGCCAGTACTATCTCCCGGGACAGGGGGGATACGCAGTATTTT